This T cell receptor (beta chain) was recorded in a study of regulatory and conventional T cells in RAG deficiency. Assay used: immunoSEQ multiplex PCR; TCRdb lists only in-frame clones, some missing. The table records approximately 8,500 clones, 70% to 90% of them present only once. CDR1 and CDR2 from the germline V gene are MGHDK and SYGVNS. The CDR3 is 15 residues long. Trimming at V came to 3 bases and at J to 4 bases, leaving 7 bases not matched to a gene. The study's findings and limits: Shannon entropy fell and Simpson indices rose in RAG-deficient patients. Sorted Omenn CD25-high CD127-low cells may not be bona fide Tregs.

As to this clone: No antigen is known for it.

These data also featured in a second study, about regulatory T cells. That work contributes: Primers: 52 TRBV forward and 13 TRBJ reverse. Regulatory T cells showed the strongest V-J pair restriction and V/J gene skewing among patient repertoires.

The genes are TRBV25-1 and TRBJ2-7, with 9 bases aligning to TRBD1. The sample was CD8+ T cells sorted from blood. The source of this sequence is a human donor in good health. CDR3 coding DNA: TGTGCCAGCAGTGACCCGCGGGACAGGGTGTACGAGCAGTACTTC. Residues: CASSDPRDRVYEQYF.